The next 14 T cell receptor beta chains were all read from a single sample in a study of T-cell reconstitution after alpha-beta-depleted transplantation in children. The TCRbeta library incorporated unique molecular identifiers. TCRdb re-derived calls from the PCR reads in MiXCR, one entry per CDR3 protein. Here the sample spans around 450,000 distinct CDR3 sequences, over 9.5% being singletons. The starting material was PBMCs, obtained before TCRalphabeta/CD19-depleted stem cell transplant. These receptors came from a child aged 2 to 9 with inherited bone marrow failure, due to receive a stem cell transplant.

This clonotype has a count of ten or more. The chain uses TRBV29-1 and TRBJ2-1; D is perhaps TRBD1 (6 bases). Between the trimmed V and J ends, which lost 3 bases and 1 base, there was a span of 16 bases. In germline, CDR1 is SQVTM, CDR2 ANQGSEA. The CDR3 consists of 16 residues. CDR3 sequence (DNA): TGCAGCGTTGAGGGGATCAGGGGCTTATCCTACAATGAGCAGTTCTTC. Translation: CSVEGIRGLSYNEQFF.

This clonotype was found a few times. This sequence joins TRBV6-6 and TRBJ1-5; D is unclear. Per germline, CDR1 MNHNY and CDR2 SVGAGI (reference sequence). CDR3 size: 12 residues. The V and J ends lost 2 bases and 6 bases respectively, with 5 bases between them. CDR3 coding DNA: TGTGCCAGCAGTTACGGGTTTCAGCCCCAGCATTTT. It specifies CASSYGFQPQHF.

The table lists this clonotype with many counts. The CDR3 DNA reads TGCAGCAACCTAGCGGGAGGGCCGGGTGAGCAGTTCTTC. Translating it yields CSNLAGGPGEQFF. The chain couples TRBV20-1 to TRBJ2-1, with TRBD2 matching 12 bases. Germline CDR1 DFQATT, CDR2 SNEGSKA (reference sequence). The CDR3 runs to 13 residues.

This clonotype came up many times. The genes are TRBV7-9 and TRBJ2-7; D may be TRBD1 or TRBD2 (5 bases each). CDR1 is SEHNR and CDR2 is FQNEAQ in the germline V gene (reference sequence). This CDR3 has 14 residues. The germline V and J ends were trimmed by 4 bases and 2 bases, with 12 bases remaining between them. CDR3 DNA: TGTGCCAGCAGCTCCGGGGCAGGAGCCTACGAGCAGTACTTC. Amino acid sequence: CASSSGAGAYEQYF.

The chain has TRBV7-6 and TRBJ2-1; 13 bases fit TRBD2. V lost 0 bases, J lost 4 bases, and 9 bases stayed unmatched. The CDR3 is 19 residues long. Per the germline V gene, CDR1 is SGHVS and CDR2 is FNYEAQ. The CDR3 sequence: CASSLAPGTSGKGYNEQFF. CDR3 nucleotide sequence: TGTGCCAGCAGCTTAGCCCCCGGGACTAGCGGGAAGGGTTACAATGAGCAGTTCTTC. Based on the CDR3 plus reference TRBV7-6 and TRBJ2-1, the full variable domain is GAGVSQSPRYKVTKRGQDVALRCDPISGHVSLYWYRQALGQGPEFLTYFNYEAQQDKSGLPNDRFSAERPEGSISTLTIQRTEQRDSAMYRCASSLAPGTSGKGYNEQFFGPGTRLTVL.

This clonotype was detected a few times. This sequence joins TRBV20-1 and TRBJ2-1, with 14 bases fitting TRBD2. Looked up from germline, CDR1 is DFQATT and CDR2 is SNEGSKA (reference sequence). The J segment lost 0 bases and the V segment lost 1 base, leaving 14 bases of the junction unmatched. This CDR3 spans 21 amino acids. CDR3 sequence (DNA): TGCAGTGCTAGAGGGACTAGCGGGAGGCCAAGTTATGAAGCCTCCTACAATGAGCAGTTCTTC. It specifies CSARGTSGRPSYEASYNEQFF.

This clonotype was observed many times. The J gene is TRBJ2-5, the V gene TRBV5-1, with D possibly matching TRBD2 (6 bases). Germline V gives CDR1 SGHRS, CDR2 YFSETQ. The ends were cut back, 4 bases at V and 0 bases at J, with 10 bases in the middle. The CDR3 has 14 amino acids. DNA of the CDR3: TGCGCCAGCAGCCCTAGGAGGGACCAAGAGACCCAGTACTTC. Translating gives CASSPRRDQETQYF.

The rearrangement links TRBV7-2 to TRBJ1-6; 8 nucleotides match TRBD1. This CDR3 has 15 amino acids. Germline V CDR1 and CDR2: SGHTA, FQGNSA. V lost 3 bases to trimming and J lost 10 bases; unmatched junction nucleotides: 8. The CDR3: CASSFQGAGWSPLHF. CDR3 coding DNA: TGTGCCAGCAGCTTTCAGGGGGCAGGGTGGTCACCCCTCCACTTT.

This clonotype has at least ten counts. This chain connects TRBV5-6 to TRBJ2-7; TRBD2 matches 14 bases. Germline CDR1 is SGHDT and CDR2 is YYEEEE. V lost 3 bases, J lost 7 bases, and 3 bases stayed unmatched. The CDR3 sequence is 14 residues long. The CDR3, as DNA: TGTGCCAGCAGCTCGGGACTAGCGGGAGCAGAGCAGTACTTC. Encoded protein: CASSSGLAGAEQYF.

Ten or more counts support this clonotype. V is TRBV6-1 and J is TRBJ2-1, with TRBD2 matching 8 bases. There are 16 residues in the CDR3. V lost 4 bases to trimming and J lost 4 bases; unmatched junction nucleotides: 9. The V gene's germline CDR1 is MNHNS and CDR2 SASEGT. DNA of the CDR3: TGTGCCAGCAGTGCGACTACTAGCGGAGTATACAATGAGCAGTTCTTC. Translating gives CASSATTSGVYNEQFF.

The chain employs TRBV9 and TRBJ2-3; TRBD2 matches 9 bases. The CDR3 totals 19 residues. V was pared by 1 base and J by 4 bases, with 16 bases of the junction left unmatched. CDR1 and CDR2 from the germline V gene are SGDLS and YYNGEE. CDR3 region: CASSVPQREAFRGADTQYF. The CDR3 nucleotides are TGTGCCAGCAGCGTACCCCAGCGGGAGGCGTTTAGGGGGGCAGATACGCAGTATTTT.

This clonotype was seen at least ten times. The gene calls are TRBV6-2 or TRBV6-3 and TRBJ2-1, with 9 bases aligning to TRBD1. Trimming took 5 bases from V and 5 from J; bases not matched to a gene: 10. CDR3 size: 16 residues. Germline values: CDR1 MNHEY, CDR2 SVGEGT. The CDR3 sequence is CASSPHRGLFDNEQFF. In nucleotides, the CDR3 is TGTGCCAGCAGTCCACACAGGGGGCTGTTCGACAATGAGCAGTTCTTC.

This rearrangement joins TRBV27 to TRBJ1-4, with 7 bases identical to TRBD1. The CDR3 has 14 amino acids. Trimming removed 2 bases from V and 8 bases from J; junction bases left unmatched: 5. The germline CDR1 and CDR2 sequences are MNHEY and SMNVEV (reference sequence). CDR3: CASSLQGVGEKLFF. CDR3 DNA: TGTGCCAGCAGTTTACAGGGGGTTGGGGAAAAACTGTTTTTT.

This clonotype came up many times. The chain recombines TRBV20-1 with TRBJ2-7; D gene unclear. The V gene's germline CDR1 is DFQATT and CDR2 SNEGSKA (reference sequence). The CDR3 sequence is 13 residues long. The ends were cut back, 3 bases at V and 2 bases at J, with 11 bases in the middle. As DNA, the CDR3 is TGCAGTGCTAGTCCTCTGACACCCTACGAGCAGTACTTC. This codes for CSASPLTPYEQYF.